This is a list of T cell receptor beta chains from one sample in a study of cytotoxic CD8 clonotypes in ibrutinib-treated CLL. TCRdb keeps only in-frame clones here, not all; method: immunoSEQ multiplex PCR. The table has roughly 150,000 clones, roughly 77% seen once. The material sequenced was PBMCs, taken after 12 months of ibrutinib treatment. The source of these receptors is a human donor with chronic lymphocytic leukemia. Each CDR3 is given with its conserved first and last residue. A D gene is named only where the DNA matches it firmly. The size entry is marked missing in some rows and otherwise reads once, few, many or a size class.

v_call | d_call | clone_size | cdr3_aa
TRBV10-3 | TRBD2 | - | CAISEQPSGRVGDTQYF
TRBV5-1 | - | - | CASSLNTMNTEAFF
TRBV7-2 | TRBD1 | - | CASSETGGHEQYF
TRBV30 | - | few | CAWSVWGSQVF
TRBV5-8 | - | - | CASSLRRRGGTSYEQYF
TRBV27 | - | - | CASSSVGVNYGYTF
TRBV15 | - | - | CATLGVDHEQYF
TRBV5-1 | - | - | CASSNDRNQYEQYF
TRBV6-5 | - | - | CASSLTGDTEAFF
TRBV10-1 | - | once | CASSEEAGIPEEAFF
TRBV7-2 | - | - | CASSFGRSSYEQYF
TRBV7-2 | TRBD1 | - | CASSDHTGGYGYTF
TRBV27 | - | - | CASRLRTRAFF
TRBV18 | TRBD1 | - | CASSRDRQETQYF
TRBV4-3 | - | once | CASSQDLWMDTGELFF
TRBV27 | - | few | CASSRARGQPQHF
TRBV15 | - | - | CATSRDDTEAFF
TRBV28 | - | - | CATEPSMGATNVYEQYF
TRBV5-4 | - | - | CASSPGDRLRNTGELFF
TRBV28 | TRBD2 | - | CASTLRGGLGTDTQYF
TRBV11-3 | - | once | CASSLAVNTDTQYF
TRBV7-2 | - | - | CASSNRSRGDTQYF
TRBV5-4 | - | few | CASSPDGSNGYTF
TRBV10-3 | - | - | CAISLVGEGTDTQYF
TRBV7-2 | - | - | CASSLAQIAGYEQYF
TRBV7-2 | TRBD1 | - | CASSSGQGNSPLHF
TRBV28 | TRBD1 | - | CASSEGQLNEKLFF
TRBV28 | - | - | CASSVWGGNTIYF
TRBV19 | - | - | CASRTGGVSRGYTF
TRBV7-2 | - | few | CASSLSGGGPQPQHF
TRBV6-6 | - | once | CASSYQGGRTDTQYF
TRBV30 | - | - | CAWSVRGEGNQPQHF
TRBV6-6 | - | - | CASSSPLRGANYGYTF
TRBV7-2 | TRBD2 | - | CASSSELTSGGNTQYF
TRBV7-9 | TRBD1 | - | CASSLVGADRVYGYTF
TRBV28 | TRBD1 | - | CASSSAGQGASTDTQYF
TRBV7-6 | TRBD1 | few | CASSGGQGNSPLHF
TRBV15 | - | once | CATSRGGSESLRRF
TRBV9 | TRBD2 | - | CASSVGLAGVETQYF
TRBV7-3 | TRBD1 | once | CASSQQGQANYGYTF
TRBV9 | - | - | CASSPHGGKAKNIQYF
TRBV28 | TRBD2 | - | CASSSPTTGRGDTQYF
TRBV2 | TRBD1 | - | CASSEATGVGSPLHF
TRBV29-1 | - | once | CSVSQETQYF
TRBV5-5 | - | - | CASRYEGNTGELFF
TRBV21-1 | - | - | CAAFARGHTIYF
TRBV5-1 | - | - | CASSRFGGIENTGELFF
TRBV30 | - | - | CAWSVGDSNQPQHF
TRBV7-9 | - | - | CASSLIAGTDTQYF
TRBV15 | TRBD1 | - | CATSRAGTGNYGYTF
TRBV28 | - | - | CASTRDANEKLFF